The clone carrying this TCR beta chain was seen ten or more times. No antigen is known for it. One entry per CDR3 protein results from TCRdb running MiXCR on the PCR reads. This table has 40,000 to 45,000 distinct CDR3 sequences, less than 20% appearing once. This entry is derived from a study of molecular identifiers for immune sequencing clone quantification. Broader study findings: Effector cells had over 97% of their molecules in clones above 20 RNA copies, while naive cells had under 1%.

Germline assignment: CDR1 SGHTA and CDR2 FQGNSA. This CDR3 has 17 residues. Trimming cost V 1 base and J 2 bases, with 15 bases left between them. The chain recombines TRBV7-2 with TRBJ2-1; maybe TRBD1 (5 bases). This clonotype was obtained from a human donor in good health. Some libraries in this study had Jurkat cell RNA spiked in. The sample taken for sequencing was naive CD8+ T cells from blood, with Jurkat cell RNA spiked in. This sample's subset: FACS-sorted CD8+CD4-CCR7+CD45RA+ naive T cells. CDR3 bases: TGTGCCAGCAGCTTAGGGCCCAGGGAATGGACCTACAATGAGCAGTTCTTC. Protein product: CASSLGPREWTYNEQFF.